These T cell receptor beta chains were read from a single sample in a study of cytomegalovirus exposure and HLA in healthy donors. The assay was immunoSEQ multiplex PCR, and TCRdb's table has in-frame clones only and misses some. Of 130,000 to 150,000 clones detected, around a tenth appear once; the ten largest clones hold 1.8%. Material for sequencing was PBMCs. The receptors were sampled from a male donor in good health and CMV-seronegative. Both conserved end residues are part of each CDR3. A D gene is named only where the DNA matches it firmly. Expanded clones are given a class, and other clones once, few, many or no size at all.

V: TRBV6-1
D: -
J: TRBJ2-1
size: few
CDR3: CASSDWEPNEQFF
DNA: TGTGCCAGCAGTGACTGGGAGCCCAATGAGCAGTTCTTC

V: TRBV27
D: -
J: TRBJ1-1
size: -
CDR3: CASSHTGLNTEAFF
DNA: TGTGCCAGCAGCCATACAGGGTTGAACACTGAAGCTTTCTTT

V: TRBV7-2
D: TRBD1
J: TRBJ2-5
size: -
CDR3: CASGDRVQETQYF
DNA: TGTGCCAGCGGAGACAGGGTTCAAGAGACCCAGTACTTC

V: TRBV5-1
D: -
J: TRBJ2-2
size: -
CDR3: CASSPEFPAGNTGELFF
DNA: TGCGCCAGCAGCCCCGAATTTCCAGCGGGTAACACCGGGGAGCTGTTTTTT

V: TRBV30
D: -
J: TRBJ2-1
size: few
CDR3: CAWMDLRSYNEQFF
DNA: TGTGCCTGGATGGATTTGCGGTCCTACAATGAGCAGTTCTTC

V: TRBV4-2
D: TRBD2
J: TRBJ2-1
size: few
CDR3: CASSQDPAGVSYNEQFF
DNA: TGTGCCAGCAGCCAGGACCCAGCGGGAGTGTCTTACAATGAGCAGTTCTTC

V: TRBV4-1
D: TRBD1
J: TRBJ2-7
size: few
CDR3: CASSQEIGLGQPYEQYF
DNA: TGCGCCAGCAGCCAAGAAATAGGCCTGGGACAGCCCTACGAGCAGTACTTC

V: TRBV2
D: TRBD1
J: TRBJ1-5
size: -
CDR3: CASRDSLNQPQHF
DNA: TGTGCCAGCCGGGACAGTCTAAATCAGCCCCAGCATTTT

V: TRBV28
D: TRBD1
J: TRBJ2-2
size: -
CDR3: CASSSYIYSGTGDAGELFF
DNA: TGTGCCAGCAGTTCCTACATATACTCCGGGACAGGGGACGCCGGGGAGCTGTTTTTT

V: TRBV7-3
D: -
J: TRBJ1-6
size: few
CDR3: CASSPKIREAGDSPLHF
DNA: TGTGCCAGCAGCCCCAAGATACGGGAGGCTGGGGATTCACCCCTCCACTTT

V: TRBV13
D: TRBD1
J: TRBJ1-2
size: -
CDR3: CASSLTGSVYGYTF
DNA: TGTGCCAGCAGCTTGACAGGGAGTGTCTATGGCTACACCTTC

V: TRBV5-4
D: TRBD1
J: TRBJ2-2
size: few
CDR3: CASSSGQGGTGELFF
DNA: TGTGCCAGCAGCTCCGGACAGGGGGGGACCGGGGAGCTGTTTTTT

V: TRBV29-1
D: TRBD1
J: TRBJ2-4
size: few
CDR3: CSTRTGGSLKNIQYF
DNA: TGCAGCACAAGGACAGGGGGATCACTCAAAAACATTCAGTACTTC